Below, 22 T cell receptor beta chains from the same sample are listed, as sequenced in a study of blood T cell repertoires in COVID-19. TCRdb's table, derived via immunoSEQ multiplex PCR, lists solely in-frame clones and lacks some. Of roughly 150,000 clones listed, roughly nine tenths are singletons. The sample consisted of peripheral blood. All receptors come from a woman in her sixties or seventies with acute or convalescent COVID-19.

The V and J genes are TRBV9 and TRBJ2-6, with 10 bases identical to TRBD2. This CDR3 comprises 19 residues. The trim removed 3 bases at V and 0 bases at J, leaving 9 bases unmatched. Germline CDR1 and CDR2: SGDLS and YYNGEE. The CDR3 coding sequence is TGTGCCAGCAGCGGACAGACTAGCGGGTCACGCTCTGGGGCCAACGTCCTGACTTTC. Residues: CASSGQTSGSRSGANVLTF.

This CDR3 is CASSLQGALADTQYF. The CDR3 DNA follows: TGTGCCAGCAGCTTACAGGGGGCGCTGGCGGATACGCAGTATTTT. This sequence joins TRBV7-2 and TRBJ2-3; 8 bases line up with TRBD1. Germline lookup yields CDR1 SGHTA and CDR2 FQGNSA. The CDR3 sequence is 15 residues long. V lost 2 bases to trimming and J lost 6 bases; unmatched junction nucleotides: 7.

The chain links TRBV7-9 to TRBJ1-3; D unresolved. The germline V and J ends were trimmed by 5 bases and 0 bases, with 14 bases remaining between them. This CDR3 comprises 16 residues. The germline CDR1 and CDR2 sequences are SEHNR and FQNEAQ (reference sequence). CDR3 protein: CASSGRTGSSGNTIYF. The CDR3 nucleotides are TGTGCCAGCAGCGGCCGAACTGGGAGCTCTGGAAACACCATATATTTT.

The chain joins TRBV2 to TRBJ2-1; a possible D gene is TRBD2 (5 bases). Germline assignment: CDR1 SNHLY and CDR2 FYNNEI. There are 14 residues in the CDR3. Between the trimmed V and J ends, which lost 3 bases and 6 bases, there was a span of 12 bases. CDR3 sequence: CASSEGSAGNEQFF. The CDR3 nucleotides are TGTGCCAGCAGTGAGGGTAGCGCAGGCAATGAGCAGTTCTTC.

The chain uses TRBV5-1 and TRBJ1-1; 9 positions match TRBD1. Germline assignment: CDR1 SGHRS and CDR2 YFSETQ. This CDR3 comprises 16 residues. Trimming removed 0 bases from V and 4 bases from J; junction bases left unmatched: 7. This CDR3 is CASSLANLGQGTEAFF. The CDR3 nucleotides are TGCGCCAGCAGCTTGGCCAACTTGGGACAGGGCACTGAAGCTTTCTTT.

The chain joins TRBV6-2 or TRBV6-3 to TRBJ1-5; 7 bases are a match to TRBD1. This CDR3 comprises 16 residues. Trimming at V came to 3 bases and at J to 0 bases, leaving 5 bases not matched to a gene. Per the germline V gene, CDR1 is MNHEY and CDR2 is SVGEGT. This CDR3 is CASSYQRGPSNQPQHF. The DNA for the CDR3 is TGTGCCAGCAGTTATCAAAGGGGGCCTAGCAATCAGCCCCAGCATTTT.

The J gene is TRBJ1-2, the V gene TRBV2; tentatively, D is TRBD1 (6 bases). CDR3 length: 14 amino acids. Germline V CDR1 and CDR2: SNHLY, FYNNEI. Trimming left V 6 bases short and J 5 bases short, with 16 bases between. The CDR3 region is CASSQRTVNYGYTF. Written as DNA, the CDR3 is TGTGCCAGCAGCCAGAGGACAGTGAATTATGGCTACACCTTC.

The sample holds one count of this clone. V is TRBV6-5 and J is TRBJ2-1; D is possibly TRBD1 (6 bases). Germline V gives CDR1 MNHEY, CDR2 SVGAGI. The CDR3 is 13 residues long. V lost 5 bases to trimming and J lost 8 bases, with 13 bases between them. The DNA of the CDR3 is TGTGCCAGCAGTCTCACAGGGAGACATGAGCAGTTCTTC. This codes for CASSLTGRHEQFF.

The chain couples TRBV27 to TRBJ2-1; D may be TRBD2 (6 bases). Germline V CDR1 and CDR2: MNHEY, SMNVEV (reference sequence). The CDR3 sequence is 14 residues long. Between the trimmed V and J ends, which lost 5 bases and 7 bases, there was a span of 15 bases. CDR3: CASSRGRSGNEQFF. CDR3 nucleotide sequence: TGTGCCAGCAGTCGGGGGAGGTCGGGGAATGAGCAGTTCTTC.

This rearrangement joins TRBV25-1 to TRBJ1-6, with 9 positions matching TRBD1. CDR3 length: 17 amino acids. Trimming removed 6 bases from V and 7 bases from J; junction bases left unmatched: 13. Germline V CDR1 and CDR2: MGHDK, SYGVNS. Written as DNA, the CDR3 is TGTGCCAGCAGCGAGGGAACGGGACAGGGCCGCAATTCACCCCTCCACTTT. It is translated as CASSEGTGQGRNSPLHF.

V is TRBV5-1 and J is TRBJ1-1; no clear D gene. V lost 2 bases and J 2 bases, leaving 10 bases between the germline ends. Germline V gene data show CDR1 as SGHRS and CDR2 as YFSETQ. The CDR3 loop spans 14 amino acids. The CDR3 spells CASSLNTANTEAFF. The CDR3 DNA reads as TGCGCCAGCAGCTTAAATACAGCAAACACTGAAGCTTTCTTT.

For the CDR3, the DNA is TGTGCCAGCAGTTACACAGGGGAAAGCACAGATACGCAGTATTTT. The encoded protein is CASSYTGESTDTQYF. This chain joins TRBV6-5 and TRBJ2-3, with 7 bases fitting TRBD1. The CDR3 contains 15 residues. J gave up 0 bases and V 2 bases, and 2 bases lay outside the gene matches. CDR1 MNHEY and CDR2 SVGAGI come from the germline V gene.

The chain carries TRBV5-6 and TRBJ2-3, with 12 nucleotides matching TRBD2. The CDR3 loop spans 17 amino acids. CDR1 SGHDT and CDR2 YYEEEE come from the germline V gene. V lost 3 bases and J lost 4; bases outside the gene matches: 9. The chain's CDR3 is CASSSIKLAGGSDTQYF. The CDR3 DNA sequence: TGTGCCAGCAGCTCGATAAAACTAGCGGGGGGATCAGATACGCAGTATTTT.

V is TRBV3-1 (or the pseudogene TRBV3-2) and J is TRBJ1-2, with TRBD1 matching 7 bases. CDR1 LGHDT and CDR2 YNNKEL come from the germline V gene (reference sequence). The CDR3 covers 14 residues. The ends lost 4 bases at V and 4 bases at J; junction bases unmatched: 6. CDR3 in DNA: TGTGCCAGCAGCCGCCGGGACAGCCTCTATGGCTACACCTTC. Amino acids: CASSRRDSLYGYTF.

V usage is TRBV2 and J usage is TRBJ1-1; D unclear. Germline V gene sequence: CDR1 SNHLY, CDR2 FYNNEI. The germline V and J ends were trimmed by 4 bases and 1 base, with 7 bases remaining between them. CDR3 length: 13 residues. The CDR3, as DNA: TGTGCCAGCAGTGGAGGGCGGAACACTGAAGCTTTCTTT. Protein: CASSGGRNTEAFF.

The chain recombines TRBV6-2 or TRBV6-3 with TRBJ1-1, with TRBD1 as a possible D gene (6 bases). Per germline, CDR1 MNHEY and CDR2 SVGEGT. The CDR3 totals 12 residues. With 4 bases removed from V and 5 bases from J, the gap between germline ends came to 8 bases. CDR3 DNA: TGTGCCAGCAGTTTCAGGGGAACTGAAGCTTTCTTT. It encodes CASSFRGTEAFF.

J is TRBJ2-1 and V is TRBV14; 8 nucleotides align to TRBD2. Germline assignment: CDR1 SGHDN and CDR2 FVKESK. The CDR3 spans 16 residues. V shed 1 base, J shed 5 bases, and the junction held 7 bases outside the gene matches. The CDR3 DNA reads TGTGCCAGCAGCCAAGTCTCAGCGGGGGTGAACAATGAGCAGTTCTTC. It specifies CASSQVSAGVNNEQFF.

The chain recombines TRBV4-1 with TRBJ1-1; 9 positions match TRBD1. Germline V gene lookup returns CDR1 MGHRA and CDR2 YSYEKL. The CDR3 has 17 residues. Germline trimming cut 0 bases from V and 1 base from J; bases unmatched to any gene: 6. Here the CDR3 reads CASSQEDRGTANTEAFF. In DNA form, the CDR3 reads TGCGCCAGCAGCCAAGAAGACAGGGGGACCGCGAACACTGAAGCTTTCTTT.

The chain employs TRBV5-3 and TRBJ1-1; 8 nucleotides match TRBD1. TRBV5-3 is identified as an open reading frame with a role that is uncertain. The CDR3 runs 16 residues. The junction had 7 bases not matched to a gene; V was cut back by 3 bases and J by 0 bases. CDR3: CARSYPQGAMNTEAFF. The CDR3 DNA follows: TGTGCCAGAAGCTACCCTCAGGGGGCTATGAACACTGAAGCTTTCTTT.

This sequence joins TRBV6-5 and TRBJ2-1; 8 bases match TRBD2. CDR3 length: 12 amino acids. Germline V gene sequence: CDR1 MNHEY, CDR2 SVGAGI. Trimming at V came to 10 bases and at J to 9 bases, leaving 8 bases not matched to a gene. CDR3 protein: CATKGTSVEQFF. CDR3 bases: TGTGCCACCAAAGGGACTAGTGTTGAGCAGTTCTTC.

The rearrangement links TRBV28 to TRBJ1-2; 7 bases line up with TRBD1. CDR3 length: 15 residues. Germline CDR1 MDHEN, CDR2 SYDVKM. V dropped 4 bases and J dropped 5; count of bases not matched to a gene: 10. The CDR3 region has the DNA TGTGCCAGCAGTTCTCCCGGACAGGAAAATTATGGCTACACCTTC. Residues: CASSSPGQENYGYTF.

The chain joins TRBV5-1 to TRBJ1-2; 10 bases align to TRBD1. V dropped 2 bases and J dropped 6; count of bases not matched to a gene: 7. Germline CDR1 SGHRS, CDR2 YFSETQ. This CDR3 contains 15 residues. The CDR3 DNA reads TGCGCCAGCAGCTTATTCGGACAGGGGGGGCATGGCTACACCTTC. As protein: CASSLFGQGGHGYTF.